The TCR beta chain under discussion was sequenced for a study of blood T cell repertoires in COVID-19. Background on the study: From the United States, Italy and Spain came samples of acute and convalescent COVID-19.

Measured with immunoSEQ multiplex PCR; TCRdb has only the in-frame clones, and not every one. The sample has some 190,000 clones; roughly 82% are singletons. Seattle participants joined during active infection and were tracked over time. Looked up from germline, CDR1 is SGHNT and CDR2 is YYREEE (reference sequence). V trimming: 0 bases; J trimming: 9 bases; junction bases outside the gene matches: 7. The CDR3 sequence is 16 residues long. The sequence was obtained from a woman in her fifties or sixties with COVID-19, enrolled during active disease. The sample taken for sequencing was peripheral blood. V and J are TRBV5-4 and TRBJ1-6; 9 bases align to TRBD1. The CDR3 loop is CASSLGIQGAASPLHF. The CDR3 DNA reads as TGTGCCAGCAGCTTGGGGATACAGGGGGCGGCTTCACCCCTCCACTTT.